The 28 T cell receptor beta chains below were found in one sample sequenced in a study of graft-versus-host responses after intestinal transplantation. Profiling relied on immunoSEQ multiplex PCR, and the TCRdb table lists in-frame clones only, not all of them. Seen here are more than 50,000 clones, 89% observed once, and the top ten hold around 1.7%. Grafts had their tissue processed, releasing intraepithelial and lamina propria lymphocytes. Sequences were derived from ileum tissue, sampled roughly 54 weeks after transplant. The receptors stem from a human patient who received an intestinal transplant, so some T cells may come from the graft donor.

The chain carries TRBV6-1 and TRBJ2-2; the match to TRBD1 covers 8 bases. This CDR3 region has 19 residues. The ends lost 2 bases at V and 5 bases at J; junction bases unmatched: 16. CDR1 is MNHNS, CDR2 SASEGT, per germline. Here the CDR3 reads CASSEQGARGIRPTGELFF. In DNA, the CDR3 is TGTGCCAGCAGTGAACAGGGGGCGCGGGGAATTAGACCAACCGGGGAGCTGTTTTTT.

The rearrangement joins TRBV15 to TRBJ2-7, with 8 nucleotides matching TRBD1. The CDR3 length is 15 residues. With V trimmed by 3 bases and J by 6 bases, 10 bases remained unmatched. Germline-derived CDR1 and CDR2 are LNHNV and YYDKDF (reference sequence). The CDR3 here is CATSSEGTGGVEQYF. In DNA form, the CDR3 reads TGTGCCACCAGCAGTGAGGGTACAGGGGGTGTCGAGCAGTACTTC.

The V and J genes are TRBV9 and TRBJ2-5, with 9 bases fitting TRBD1. After removal of 0 bases from V and 5 bases from J, the junction contained 2 bases not matched to a gene. The germline V gene encodes CDR1 SGDLS and CDR2 YYNGEE. CDR3 length: 14 residues. The CDR3 nucleotides are TGTGCCAGCAGCGTAGTTGGACAGGGGGAGACCCAGTACTTC. Protein: CASSVVGQGETQYF.

J is TRBJ2-5 and V is TRBV9, with D uncertain. V lost 0 bases and J lost 4, with 10 bases in between. CDR3 length equals 14 residues. Germline CDR1 and CDR2: SGDLS and YYNGEE. The CDR3 DNA follows: TGTGCCAGCAGCGTAGATCCCGGTGTAGAGACCCAGTACTTC. This codes for CASSVDPGVETQYF.

This chain connects TRBV6-4 to TRBJ1-1, with a tentative D call TRBD1 (5 bases). Germline-derived CDR1 and CDR2 are MRHNA and SNTAGT. This CDR3 contains 13 residues. Trimming removed 6 bases at V and 5 bases at J, with 13 bases between. The DNA for the CDR3 is TGTGCCAGCAGCGCAAGGGGTGAAACTGAAGCTTTCTTT. Protein: CASSARGETEAFF.

This chain uses TRBV28 with TRBJ2-4, with D perhaps TRBD2 (6 bases). The CDR3 is made up of 14 amino acids. The V end lost 1 base, the J end lost 7 bases, and 11 bases lay between the germline ends. The germline gives CDR1 MDHEN, CDR2 SYDVKM. DNA for the CDR3: TGTGCCAGCAGTTTATTTGGGGGGACGAACATTCAGTACTTC. Protein product: CASSLFGGTNIQYF.

V and J are TRBV4-1 and TRBJ2-7, with TRBD2 identical over 11 bases. Germline V gene lookup returns CDR1 MGHRA and CDR2 YSYEKL. J lost 0 bases, V lost 0 bases, and 10 bases had no gene match. The CDR3 runs to 19 residues. This CDR3 reads CASSQDQASGRRSSYEQYF. The CDR3 DNA is TGCGCCAGCAGCCAAGATCAGGCTAGCGGGAGGCGGAGCTCCTACGAGCAGTACTTC.

The chain combines TRBV5-5 with TRBJ2-4; no definite D call. CDR3 length equals 16 residues. The germline V and J ends were trimmed by 0 bases and 5 bases, with 15 bases remaining between them. Germline V gene lookup returns CDR1 SGHKS and CDR2 YYEKEE (reference sequence). The CDR3 DNA follows: TGTGCCAGCAGCTTGGGATCCCTACTTGGCCAAAACATTCAGTACTTC. The encoded protein is CASSLGSLLGQNIQYF.

The genes are TRBV11-2 and TRBJ1-1, with TRBD1 matching over 9 bases. Per germline, CDR1 SGHAT and CDR2 FQNNGV. CDR3 length equals 15 residues. The V segment lost 1 base and the J segment 4 bases; nucleotides outside the gene matches: 4. As DNA, the CDR3 is TGTGCCAGCAGCTTAGCTCAGACAGGGGGCACTGAAGCTTTCTTT. This gives the protein CASSLAQTGGTEAFF.

V is TRBV5-6 and J is TRBJ1-1, with D possibly TRBD1 on 6 matching bases. CDR1 and CDR2 (germline): SGHDT, YYEEEE. This CDR3 is built from 14 residues. Trimming took off 3 bases at V and 10 bases at J, with 19 bases between the two ends. CDR3 loop: CASSYSTGRSGAFF. Written as DNA, the CDR3 is TGTGCCAGCAGCTATAGCACAGGGAGAAGTGGAGCTTTCTTT.

In regard to this clone: A read error may account for a junction end that differs from germline. This sample includes further DNA sequences coding for the same CDR3. The chain joins TRBV4-1 to TRBJ1-6, with D possibly matching TRBD1 (5 bases). There are 15 residues in the CDR3. Germline V gene data show CDR1 as MGHRA and CDR2 as YSYEKL. The CDR3: CASSRAMGLNSPLHF. The CDR3 DNA reads TGCGCCAGCAGCCGCGCAATGGGACTTAATTCACCCCTCCACTTC.

The chain employs TRBV11-2 and TRBJ2-1; tentative D call: TRBD2 (6 bases). This CDR3 has 13 residues. Germline V gene lookup returns CDR1 SGHAT and CDR2 FQNNGV. Deletions cut 8 bases from V and 5 bases from J, with 13 bases between. CDR3 sequence: CASYRGFDNEQFF. The CDR3 DNA is TGTGCCAGCTATCGGGGGTTCGACAATGAGCAGTTCTTC.

The chain has TRBV5-1 and TRBJ2-6; D not certain. Germline lookup yields CDR1 SGHRS and CDR2 YFSETQ. This CDR3 contains 14 residues. Trimming took 6 bases from V and 4 from J, leaving 11 bases between them. CDR3 in DNA: TGCGCCAGCATGAGGATGGACGGGGCCAACGTCCTGACTTTC. Translation gives CASMRMDGANVLTF.

The rearrangement uses TRBV27 and TRBJ2-7; 9 positions agree with TRBD2. The junction had 4 bases not matched to a gene; V was cut back by 2 bases and J by 5 bases. CDR1 and CDR2 (germline): MNHEY, SMNVEV (reference sequence). The CDR3 has 14 amino acids. The CDR3 reads CASSLAGGLHEQYF. The CDR3 bases are TGTGCCAGCAGTTTAGCGGGGGGGCTCCACGAGCAGTACTTC.

V is TRBV28 and J is TRBJ2-3; 7 nucleotides agree with TRBD2. Germline V gene sequence: CDR1 MDHEN, CDR2 SYDVKM. The CDR3 is 14 residues long. V lost 6 bases and J lost 2; bases outside the gene matches: 5. Here the CDR3 reads CASSPAGSTDTQYF. In DNA, the CDR3 is TGTGCCAGCAGCCCAGCGGGATCCACAGATACGCAGTATTTT.

This chain joins TRBV18 and TRBJ1-1; D ambiguous. The CDR3 runs 12 residues. Between the trimmed V and J ends, which lost 2 bases and 5 bases, there was a span of 6 bases. Germline V gene sequence: CDR1 KGHSH, CDR2 LQKENI. The CDR3 coding sequence is TGTGCCAGCTCACCAAAACAGACTGAAGCTTTCTTT. Its protein product is CASSPKQTEAFF. The variable domain in full, with the rest retrieved from reference TRBV18 and TRBJ1-1, is NAGVMQNPRHLVRRRGQEARLRCSPMKGHSHVYWYRQLPEEGLKFMVYLQKENIIDESGMPKERFSAEFPKEGPSILRIQQVVRGDSAAYFCASSPKQTEAFFGQGTRLTVV.

CDR3 DNA: TGTGCCAGCTCACCTGGACTAGCGGGAGAGCGCGAGCAGTACTTC. Translated: CASSPGLAGEREQYF. The gene calls are TRBV18 and TRBJ2-7; TRBD2 aligns across 13 bases. The CDR3 runs 15 residues. Per germline, CDR1 KGHSH and CDR2 LQKENI. With V trimmed by 3 bases and J by 6 bases, 5 bases remained unmatched.

The V call is TRBV9, the J call TRBJ2-1; 10 bases fit TRBD1. The CDR3 contains 15 residues. J gave up 7 bases and V 2 bases, and 6 bases lay outside the gene matches. Germline-derived CDR1 and CDR2 are SGDLS and YYNGEE. As DNA, the CDR3 is TGTGCCAGCAGCGTCTTGGACAGGGGGGGAAATGAGCAGTTCTTC. It codes for CASSVLDRGGNEQFF.

The chain carries TRBV20-1 and TRBJ1-2, with no clear D. Trimming took off 5 bases at V and 2 bases at J, with 3 bases between the two ends. Germline loops: CDR1 DFQATT, CDR2 SNEGSKA (reference sequence). The CDR3 is 10 amino acids. The CDR3, as DNA: TGCAGTGCTGACAACTATGGCTACACCTTC. This gives the protein CSADNYGYTF.

This rearrangement joins TRBV19 to TRBJ2-3; 12 nucleotides match TRBD2. Germline V gives CDR1 LNHDA, CDR2 SQIVND (reference sequence). The V and J ends lost 3 bases and 7 bases, in that order; junction bases with no gene match: 14. This CDR3 is built from 18 residues. The CDR3 is CASSMILSLAGGPHTQYF. In DNA form, the CDR3 reads TGTGCCAGTAGTATGATCCTGTCCCTAGCGGGGGGGCCCCATACGCAGTATTTT.

This clone was counted a single time. This rearrangement joins TRBV15 to TRBJ2-6; perhaps TRBD1 as D (7 bases). Trimming took 2 bases from V and 2 from J, leaving 13 bases between them. The CDR3 covers 17 residues. Germline V gives CDR1 LNHNV, CDR2 YYDKDF (reference sequence). The DNA of the CDR3 is TGTGCCACCAGCAGACAGGGGGGAATTGCTGGGGCCAACGTCCTGACTTTC. This gives the protein CATSRQGGIAGANVLTF.

V usage is TRBV11-1 and J usage is TRBJ2-7; TRBD1 aligns across 10 bases. There are 14 residues in the CDR3. The germline V gene encodes CDR1 SGHAT and CDR2 FQDESV (reference sequence). Losses at the gene ends were 3 bases for V and 1 base for J; bases not matched to a gene: 0. The CDR3 here is CASSLDRGSYEQYF. CDR3 sequence (DNA): TGTGCCAGCAGCTTGGACAGGGGGTCCTACGAGCAGTACTTC.

The gene calls are TRBV27 and TRBJ1-5; tentatively, D is TRBD1 (6 bases). The CDR3 covers 15 residues. Germline CDR1 and CDR2: MNHEY and SMNVEV (reference sequence). Deletions cut 5 bases from V and 3 bases from J, with 14 bases between. In DNA, the CDR3 is TGTGCCAGCAGTATAACAGGGAATCACAATCAGCCCCAGCATTTT. It encodes CASSITGNHNQPQHF.

V usage is TRBV5-1 and J usage is TRBJ2-3; 9 nucleotides match TRBD2. V shed 3 bases, J shed 3 bases, and the junction held 8 bases outside the gene matches. CDR1 and CDR2 from the germline V gene are SGHRS and YFSETQ. CDR3 length: 16 residues. In nucleotides, the CDR3 is TGCGCCAGCAGCTCCCTAGCGGGGCCGGGGACAGATACGCAGTATTTT. It encodes CASSSLAGPGTDTQYF. Filled out from reference TRBV5-1 and TRBJ2-3, the complete variable domain reads KAGVTQTPRYLIKTRGQQVTLSCSPISGHRSVSWYQQTPGQGLQFLFEYFSETQRNKGNFPGRFSGRQFSNSRSEMNVSTLELGDSALYLCASSSLAGPGTDTQYFGPGTRLTVL.

This chain uses TRBV11-3 with TRBJ2-5; TRBD1 might be the D (5 bases). V was trimmed by 2 bases and J by 5 bases, leaving 12 bases between them. The CDR3 totals 14 residues. The germline V gene has CDR1 SGHNT and CDR2 YENEEA. CDR3 in DNA: TGTGCCAGCAGCTTAAGGGGTGTGGGGGAGACCCAGTACTTC. Translation: CASSLRGVGETQYF.

The chain is built from TRBV6-1 and TRBJ2-3; D unresolved. The germline V gene encodes CDR1 MNHNS and CDR2 SASEGT. V lost 1 base and J 4 bases, leaving 6 bases between the germline ends. The CDR3 contains 13 residues. Here the CDR3 reads CASSEEPPDTQYF. CDR3 DNA: TGTGCCAGCAGTGAAGAGCCCCCAGATACGCAGTATTTT.

The chain recombines TRBV5-1 with TRBJ1-6; 8 bases are a match to TRBD1. Germline values: CDR1 SGHRS, CDR2 YFSETQ. This CDR3 spans 15 amino acids. The ends lost 4 bases at V and 9 bases at J; junction bases unmatched: 9. For the CDR3, the DNA is TGCGCCAGCAGCCTCCAGGGGGCAGGGGGTTCACCCCTCCACTTT. It translates to CASSLQGAGGSPLHF.

The chain is built from TRBV27 and TRBJ2-7, with 7 nucleotides matching TRBD2. The CDR3 loop spans 15 amino acids. CDR1 and CDR2 from the germline V gene are MNHEY and SMNVEV (reference sequence). V gave up 4 bases and J gave up 7 bases; unmatched junction bases: 13. CDR3 loop: CASSSFGSGGREQYF. In nucleotides, the CDR3 is TGTGCCAGCAGTTCTTTTGGATCCGGGGGGAGGGAGCAGTACTTC.